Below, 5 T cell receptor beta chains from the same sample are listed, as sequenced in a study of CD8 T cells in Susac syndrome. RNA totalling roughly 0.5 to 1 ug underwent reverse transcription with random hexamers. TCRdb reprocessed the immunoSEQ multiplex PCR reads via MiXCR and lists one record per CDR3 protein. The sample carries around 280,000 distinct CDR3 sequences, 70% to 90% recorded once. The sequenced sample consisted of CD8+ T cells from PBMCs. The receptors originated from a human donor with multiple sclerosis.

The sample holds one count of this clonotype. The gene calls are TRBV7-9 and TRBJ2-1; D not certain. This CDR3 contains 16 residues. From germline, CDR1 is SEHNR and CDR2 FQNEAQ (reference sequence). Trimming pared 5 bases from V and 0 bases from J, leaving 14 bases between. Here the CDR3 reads CASSLLESRSYNEQFF. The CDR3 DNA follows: TGTGCCAGCAGCCTCCTAGAGTCCCGCTCCTACAATGAGCAGTTCTTC.

The CDR3 sequence: CASRPGTGFSNQPQHF. In DNA, the CDR3 is TGTGCCAGCCGGCCCGGGACGGGGTTTAGCAATCAGCCCCAGCATTTT. V is TRBV27 and J is TRBJ1-5, with D perhaps matching TRBD1 (5 bases). This CDR3 is 16 amino acids long. The V end was cut by 8 bases, the J end by 0 bases, with 17 bases between. CDR1 is MNHEY, CDR2 SMNVEV, per germline (reference sequence).

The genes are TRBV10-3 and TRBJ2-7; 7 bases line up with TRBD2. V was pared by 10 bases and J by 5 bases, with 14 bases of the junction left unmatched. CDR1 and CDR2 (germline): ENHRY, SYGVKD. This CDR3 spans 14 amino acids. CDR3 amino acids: CATRTLAAANEQYF. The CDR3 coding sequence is TGTGCCACTCGGACCCTAGCGGCTGCCAACGAGCAGTACTTC.

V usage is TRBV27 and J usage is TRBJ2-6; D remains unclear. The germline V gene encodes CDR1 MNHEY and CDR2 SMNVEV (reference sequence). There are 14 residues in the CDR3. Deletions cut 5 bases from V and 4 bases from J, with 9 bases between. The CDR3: CASSPSDGANVLTF. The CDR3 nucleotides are TGTGCCAGCAGTCCTTCGGACGGGGCCAACGTCCTGACTTTC.

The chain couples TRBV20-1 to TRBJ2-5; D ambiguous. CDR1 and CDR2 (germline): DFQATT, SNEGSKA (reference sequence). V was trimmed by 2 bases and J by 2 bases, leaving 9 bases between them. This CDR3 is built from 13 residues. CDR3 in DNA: TGCAGTGCTAGAAGGCGGCAGCAAGAGACCCAGTACTTC. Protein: CSARRRQQETQYF.